Presented here are 23 T cell receptor beta chains from one specimen sequenced in a study of Tregs in tolerant kidney transplant recipients. Sequenced by immunoSEQ multiplex PCR; TCRdb stores in-frame clones only, minus some. The data show about 60,000 clones, about nine tenths seen once. The sequencing here drew on CD8+ T cells from blood, taken before the transplant. These receptors were collected from a human donor who received a combined kidney and bone marrow transplant.

The chain combines TRBV13 with TRBJ1-2, with D maybe TRBD1 (6 bases). The CDR3 is 14 residues long. CDR1 is PRHDT, CDR2 FYEKMQ, per germline (reference sequence). V dropped 4 bases and J dropped 4 bases, with 13 bases sitting between them. The CDR3 DNA sequence: TGTGCCAGCAGCTCGGGACATCTTGGCTATGGCTACACCTTC. Protein: CASSSGHLGYGYTF.

V gene TRBV7-8 combines with J gene TRBJ2-7; D remains ambiguous. The CDR3 loop spans 16 amino acids. Germline loops: CDR1 SGHVS, CDR2 FQNEAQ. The V gene lost 0 bases and the J gene lost 3 bases, with 15 bases spanning the gap. The CDR3 is CASSLARSQISYEQYF. Written as DNA, the CDR3 is TGTGCCAGCAGCTTAGCGCGTTCACAGATCAGCTACGAGCAGTACTTC. The variable domain in full, completed from reference TRBV7-8 and TRBJ2-7, reads GAGVSQSPRYKVAKRGQDVALRCDPISGHVSLFWYQQALGQGPEFLTYFQNEAQLDKSGLPSDRFFAERPEGSVSTLKIQRTQQEDSAVYLCASSLARSQISYEQYFGPGTRLTVT.

The CDR3 protein is CASSSPRGVERYEQYF. The CDR3 DNA sequence: TGTGCCAGCAGCTCACCCAGGGGAGTCGAGCGGTACGAGCAGTACTTC. The gene calls are TRBV7-9 and TRBJ2-7; tentative D call: TRBD1 (6 bases). Germline CDR1 SEHNR, CDR2 FQNEAQ (reference sequence). The CDR3 runs to 16 residues. V was pared by 4 bases and J by 4 bases, with 20 bases between. The complete variable domain, with remaining parts taken from reference TRBV7-9 and TRBJ2-7, reads DTGVSQNPRHKITKRGQNVTFRCDPISEHNRLYWYRQTLGQGPEFLTYFQNEAQLEKSRLLSDRFSAERPKGSFSTLEIQRTEQGDSAMYLCASSSPRGVERYEQYFGPGTRLTVT.

The J gene is TRBJ2-1, the V gene TRBV7-3; TRBD1 is a possible D gene (5 bases). Germline CDR1 and CDR2: SGHTA and FQGTGA. V was trimmed by 2 bases and J by 5 bases, leaving 7 bases between them. This CDR3 region has 13 residues. The chain's CDR3 is CASSLGQNNEQFF. For the CDR3, the DNA is TGTGCCAGCAGCTTAGGACAAAACAATGAGCAGTTCTTC.

V usage is TRBV9 and J usage is TRBJ1-1, with 9 positions matching TRBD1. Trimming took 5 bases from V and 7 from J; bases not matched to a gene: 6. The CDR3 spans 13 residues. Germline V gene lookup returns CDR1 SGDLS and CDR2 YYNGEE. For the CDR3, the DNA is TGTGCCAGCAGTGGAACAGGGGGCTATGAAGCTTTCTTT. Residues: CASSGTGGYEAFF.

The rearrangement joins TRBV7-7 to TRBJ2-7, with 7 bases lining up with TRBD1. The germline CDR1 and CDR2 sequences are SSHAT and FNYEAQ (reference sequence). CDR3 length: 15 amino acids. Trimming took 0 bases from V and 5 from J; bases not matched to a gene: 7. This CDR3 reads CASSLAPTGLDEQYF. CDR3 coding DNA: TGTGCCAGCAGCTTAGCCCCGACAGGGCTAGACGAGCAGTACTTC. The full variable domain, with the rest looked up from reference TRBV7-7 and TRBJ2-7, is GAGVSQSPRYKVTKRGQDVTLRCDPISSHATLYWYQQALGQGPEFLTYFNYEAQPDKSGLPSDRFSAERPEGSISTLTIQRTEQRDSAMYRCASSLAPTGLDEQYFGPGTRLTVT.

This sequence joins TRBV25-1 and TRBJ2-7; maybe TRBD2 (5 bases). The V and J ends lost 6 bases and 0 bases respectively, with 18 bases between them. The CDR3 length is 16 residues. Germline CDR1 is MGHDK and CDR2 is SYGVNS. CDR3 region: CASSGLGGKSSYEQYF. Written as DNA, the CDR3 is TGTGCCAGCAGCGGACTCGGCGGCAAAAGCTCCTACGAGCAGTACTTC.

This sequence joins TRBV5-1 and TRBJ1-5; D perhaps matches TRBD1 (6 bases). Trimming cost V 4 bases and J 4 bases, with 21 bases left between them. CDR3 length: 17 amino acids. In germline, CDR1 is SGHRS, CDR2 YFSETQ. CDR3 protein: CASSLRLTGHRNQPQHF. The DNA of the CDR3 is TGCGCCAGCAGCCTGCGCCTTACGGGACATAGGAATCAGCCCCAGCATTTT.

The CDR3 reads CASSPGTADYEQYF. The CDR3 DNA follows: TGTGCCAGCAGCCCCGGGACAGCTGATTACGAGCAGTACTTC. V gene TRBV9 combines with J gene TRBJ2-7; 7 bases line up with TRBD1. The CDR3 consists of 14 residues. In germline, CDR1 is SGDLS, CDR2 YYNGEE. Trimming removed 4 bases from V and 4 bases from J; junction bases left unmatched: 8.

The chain joins TRBV28 to TRBJ2-7; D gene uncertain. V dropped 4 bases and J dropped 4 bases, with 5 bases sitting between them. This CDR3 region has 11 residues. CDR1 MDHEN and CDR2 SYDVKM come from the germline V gene. The DNA of the CDR3 is TGTGCCAGCAGTTACCTATACGAGCAGTACTTC. Protein: CASSYLYEQYF.

The V call is TRBV27, the J call TRBJ2-1; 13 nucleotides match TRBD2. This CDR3 has 17 residues. The junction had 13 bases not matched to a gene; V was cut back by 5 bases and J by 9 bases. Germline V gene lookup returns CDR1 MNHEY and CDR2 SMNVEV (reference sequence). The CDR3 here is CASSPGLSGLAGVEQFF. As DNA, the CDR3 is TGTGCCAGCAGTCCCGGGCTATCAGGACTAGCGGGAGTTGAGCAGTTCTTC.

This chain joins TRBV13 and TRBJ2-1; TRBD2 matches 8 bases. V lost 6 bases and J lost 6; bases outside the gene matches: 7. This CDR3 is built from 14 residues. Germline V gene data show CDR1 as PRHDT and CDR2 as FYEKMQ (reference sequence). The CDR3 sequence: CASSTGTRANEQFF. Here the CDR3 DNA reads TGTGCCAGCAGTACCGGGACTAGGGCCAATGAGCAGTTCTTC.

This rearrangement joins TRBV7-3 to TRBJ2-5; no clear D. The J call is uncertain, as TRBJ2-7 better fits the DNA end. Germline assignment: CDR1 SGHTA and CDR2 FQGTGA. This CDR3 region has 17 residues. The CDR3 here is CASSLTAATSKTYEQYF. As DNA, the CDR3 is TGTGCCAGCAGCTTAACGGCGGCGACTTCGAAGACCTACGAGCAGTACTTC.

This chain links TRBV19 with TRBJ1-1; no clear D. In germline, CDR1 is LNHDA, CDR2 SQIVND (reference sequence). The V end was cut by 3 bases, the J end by 2 bases, with 10 bases between. The CDR3 loop spans 14 amino acids. The CDR3 loop reads CASSIYPSNTEAFF. The CDR3 bases are TGTGCCAGTAGTATCTACCCCTCAAACACTGAAGCTTTCTTT.

This chain connects TRBV7-9 to TRBJ2-1; unclear D gene. Looked up from germline, CDR1 is SEHNR and CDR2 is FQNEAQ (reference sequence). CDR3 size: 18 residues. Trimming removed 5 bases at V and 2 bases at J, with 22 bases between. The CDR3 DNA sequence: TGTGCCAGCAGCCTAGTTACCTTAGCCGGGTTGGCCTACAATGAGCAGTTCTTC. This codes for CASSLVTLAGLAYNEQFF. Full variable domain (rest looked up from reference TRBV7-9 and TRBJ2-1): DTGVSQNPRHKITKRGQNVTFRCDPISEHNRLYWYRQTLGQGPEFLTYFQNEAQLEKSRLLSDRFSAERPKGSFSTLEIQRTEQGDSAMYLCASSLVTLAGLAYNEQFFGPGTRLTVL.

CDR3 nucleotide sequence: TGCGCCAGCAGCCTAAGGGCAGGGGGCTGTAATCAGCCCCAGCATTTT. Its translation is CASSLRAGGCNQPQHF. This chain uses TRBV10-1 with TRBJ1-5; 8 nucleotides agree with TRBD1. This CDR3 is built from 16 residues. Per germline, CDR1 WNHNN and CDR2 SYGVQD (reference sequence). V was clipped by 6 bases and J by 4 bases; unmatched bases: 11.

The chain couples TRBV4-1 to TRBJ2-2; possible D gene TRBD2, 5 bases. CDR1 is MGHRA, CDR2 YSYEKL, per germline. The CDR3 loop spans 17 amino acids. V dropped 3 bases and J dropped 0 bases, with 14 bases sitting between them. The CDR3 DNA is TGCGCCAGCAGCCACAGATTGACTACCGCGAACACCGGGGAGCTGTTTTTT. It yields the protein CASSHRLTTANTGELFF.

This sequence joins TRBV5-4 and TRBJ2-7; D is ambiguous. CDR1 is SGHNT and CDR2 is YYREEE in the germline V gene (reference sequence). Trimming removed 0 bases from V and 6 bases from J, with 10 bases in between. This CDR3 has 13 amino acids. The CDR3 spells CASSLAGPTEQYF. The CDR3 nucleotides are TGTGCCAGCAGCTTGGCGGGTCCGACCGAGCAGTACTTC. Using reference TRBV5-4 and TRBJ2-7 for the parts outside the CDR3, the full variable domain is ETGVTQSPTHLIKTRGQQVTLRCSSQSGHNTVSWYQQALGQGPQFIFQYYREEENGRGNFPPRFSGLQFPNYSSELNVNALELDDSALYLCASSLAGPTEQYFGPGTRLTVT.

The chain employs TRBV10-1 and TRBJ1-4; TRBD1 matches at 7 bases. Germline V lookup: CDR1 WNHNN, CDR2 SYGVQD (reference sequence). After removal of 10 bases from V and 6 bases from J, the junction contained 14 bases not matched to a gene. The CDR3 runs 15 residues. The chain's CDR3 is CATHYAGTAYEKLFF. For the CDR3, the DNA is TGCGCCACCCATTATGCCGGGACAGCTTATGAAAAACTGTTTTTT.

DNA of the CDR3: TGTGCCAGCAGCTTAGAGGGGGCTCACAATGAGCAGTTCTTC. Amino acid sequence: CASSLEGAHNEQFF. The rearrangement links TRBV11-3 to TRBJ2-1, with D possibly matching TRBD1 (6 bases). CDR3 length equals 14 residues. Germline assignment: CDR1 SGHNT and CDR2 YENEEA. Trimming removed 0 bases from V and 5 bases from J, with 8 bases in between.

V gene TRBV5-6 combines with J gene TRBJ2-1; TRBD2 agrees at 13 bases. The ends lost 4 bases at V and 12 bases at J; junction bases unmatched: 7. CDR1 is SGHDT, CDR2 YYEEEE, per germline. This CDR3 comprises 14 residues. CDR3 protein: CASSTGLAGTGQFF. The CDR3, as DNA: TGTGCCAGCAGCACGGGACTAGCGGGGACCGGGCAGTTCTTC.

This clone was found once. The V gene is TRBV4-3, the J gene TRBJ2-1; maybe TRBD2 (6 bases). CDR1 is LGHNA, CDR2 YSLEER, per germline. The CDR3 length is 14 residues. Trimming pared 2 bases from V and 6 bases from J, leaving 11 bases between. CDR3 coding DNA: TGCGCCAGCAGCCAATTACTAGCTGGCAATGAGCAGTTCTTC. Translating gives CASSQLLAGNEQFF.

This clone was detected only once. The rearrangement joins TRBV19 to TRBJ1-1, with D tentatively TRBD1 (5 bases). Trimming removed 3 bases from V and 5 bases from J, with 13 bases in between. The CDR3 runs to 14 residues. Per germline, CDR1 LNHDA and CDR2 SQIVND (reference sequence). CDR3 nucleotide sequence: TGTGCCAGTAGTATGGGGGGGGATCGAACTGAAGCTTTCTTT. Its translation is CASSMGGDRTEAFF.